This T cell receptor beta chain is from a study of spatial heterogeneity in lung cancer. Whole-study context: Combinations of a unique TCR and a UMI were tallied in raw reads, and on average each appeared more than ten times.

This clonotype occurred many times. The CDR3 sequence is 15 residues long. V lost 1 base, J lost 2 bases, and 11 bases lay in between. Per the germline V gene, CDR1 is LNHNV and CDR2 is YYDKDF (reference sequence). As to time point: sample taken at primary tumor resection. TCRdb recomputed calls from the 5' RACE reads with MiXCR, one row per CDR3 protein. The sample includes 60,000 to 75,000 distinct CDR3 sequences, roughly 6.6% of them seen just once. The chain combines TRBV15 with TRBJ1-1; possibly TRBD1 for D (5 bases). The clonotype was recovered from a female donor with early-stage non-small cell lung cancer. The sample consisted of PBMCs, taken at surgery. The CDR3 reads CATSRGGTGNTEAFF. Written as DNA, the CDR3 is TGTGCCACCAGCAGAGGTGGGACGGGAAACACTGAAGCTTTCTTT.